In this sample, the clone carrying this TCR beta chain turned up once. The length of the CDR3 is 15 residues. Germline-derived CDR1 and CDR2 are SNHLY and FYNNEI. V shed 4 bases, J shed 2 bases, and the junction held 3 bases outside the gene matches. TCRdb re-derived calls from the RT-PCR reads in MiXCR, one entry per CDR3 protein. The table records some 230,000 distinct CDR3 sequences, 12% to 15% of them present only once. The sample is drawn from a study of patients and donors after allogeneic stem cell transplantation. This sequence was found in a human donor who was either an allogeneic HSCT recipient or a stem cell or donor lymphocyte infusion donor (not recorded which). It is not recorded whose cells these are; they may come from a transplant donor. The sequenced material came from blood, either unsorted or a sorted T cell fraction (not recorded which). V is TRBV2 and J is TRBJ2-7; 12 nucleotides agree with TRBD2. The CDR3: CASSGRTSGAYEQYF. In DNA form, the CDR3 reads TGTGCCAGCAGTGGGCGGACTAGCGGGGCCTACGAGCAGTACTTC.